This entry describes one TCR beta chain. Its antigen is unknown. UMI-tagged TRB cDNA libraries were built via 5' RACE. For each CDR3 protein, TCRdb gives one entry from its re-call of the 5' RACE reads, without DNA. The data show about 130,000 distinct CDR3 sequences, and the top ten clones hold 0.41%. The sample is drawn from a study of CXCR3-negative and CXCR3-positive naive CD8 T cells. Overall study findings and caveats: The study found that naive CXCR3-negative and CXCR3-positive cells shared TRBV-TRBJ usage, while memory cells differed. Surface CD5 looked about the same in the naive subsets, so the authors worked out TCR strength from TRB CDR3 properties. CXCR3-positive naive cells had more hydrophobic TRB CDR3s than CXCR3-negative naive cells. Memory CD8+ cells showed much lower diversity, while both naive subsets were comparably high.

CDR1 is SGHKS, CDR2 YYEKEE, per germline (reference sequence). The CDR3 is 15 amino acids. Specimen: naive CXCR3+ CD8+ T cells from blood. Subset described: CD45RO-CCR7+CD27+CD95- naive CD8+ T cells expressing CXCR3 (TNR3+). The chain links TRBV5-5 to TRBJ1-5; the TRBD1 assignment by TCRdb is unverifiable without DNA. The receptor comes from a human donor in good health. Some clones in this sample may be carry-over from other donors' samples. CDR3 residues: CASSFEGSPSEPQHF. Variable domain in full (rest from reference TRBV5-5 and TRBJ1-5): DAGVTQSPTHLIKTRGQQVTLRCSPISGHKSVSWYQQVLGQGPQFIFQYYEKEERGRGNFPDRFSARQFPNYSSELNVNALLLGDSALYLCASSFEGSPSEPQHFGDGTRLSIL.